This TCR beta chain was sequenced in a study of breast tumors, draining lymph nodes, adjacent tissues. Axillary draining lymph nodes of breast cancer patients supplied the node samples. Using its own MiXCR run on the multiplex PCR reads, TCRdb lists one record per CDR3 protein. The table shows approximately 230,000 distinct CDR3 sequences, with roughly a third occurring only once. This clonotype has ten or more counts. Its specificity is unknown. The V end was cut by 1 base, the J end by 3 bases, with 20 bases between. The CDR3 has 18 amino acids. The germline CDR1 and CDR2 sequences are SGHDT and YYEEEE. Whole-study findings and limits: Findings are consistent with lymph node origin and intratumoral expansion of most tumor T cells. Tumor and nontumor repertoires were significantly more similar in luminal-like than in basal-like breast cancer. That most tumor T cells come from lymph nodes remained unproven. Compared with lymph nodes, tumors were less diverse; compared with nontumor tissue, more.

V and J are TRBV5-6 and TRBJ1-5; D may be TRBD1 (5 bases). The receptor was derived from a female donor with breast cancer. Some clones in this sample may be carry-over from other donors' samples. Sequencing input: axillary lymph node tissue. The CDR3 spells CASSLWDGGGGHNQPQHF. DNA of the CDR3: TGTGCCAGCAGCTTGTGGGATGGGGGGGGAGGGCACAATCAGCCCCAGCATTTT.